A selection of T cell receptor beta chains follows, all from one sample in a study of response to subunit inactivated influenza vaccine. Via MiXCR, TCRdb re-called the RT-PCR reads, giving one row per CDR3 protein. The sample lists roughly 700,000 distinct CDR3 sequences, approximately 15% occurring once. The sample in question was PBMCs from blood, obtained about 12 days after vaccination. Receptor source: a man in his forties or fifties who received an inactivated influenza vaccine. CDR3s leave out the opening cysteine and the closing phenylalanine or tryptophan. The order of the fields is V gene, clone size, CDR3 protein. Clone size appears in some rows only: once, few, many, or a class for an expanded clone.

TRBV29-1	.	SVEGGPMNTEAF
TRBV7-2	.	ASSLIFQETQY
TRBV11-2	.	ASSFEGLKNTEAF
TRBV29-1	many	SQREGSDTQY
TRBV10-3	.	AISESLAGGQETQY
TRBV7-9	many	ASSSVSGSDEQY
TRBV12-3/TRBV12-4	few	ASSILENTEAF
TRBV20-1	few	SAPRSNYEQY
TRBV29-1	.	SVEEWERTGELF
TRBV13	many	ASSRDRGLGETQY
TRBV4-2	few	ASSLPLRGRGNEQY
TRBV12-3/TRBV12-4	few	ASSPGGGHNQPQH
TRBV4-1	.	ASSQRGLAGSYNEQF
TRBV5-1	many	ASSLSTGENIQY
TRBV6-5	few	ASSYLLGQETQY
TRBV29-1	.	SASVEFPKNIQY